The 10 T cell receptor beta chains in this list originate from one sample, sequenced in a study of graft-versus-host responses after intestinal transplantation. The repertoire was sequenced with immunoSEQ multiplex PCR; TCRdb's copy has only in-frame clones and lacks some. The data contain 38,000 or so clones, 85% to 95% of them singletons. For these TCRs, the target antigens are not known. The source was unstimulated CD8+ T cells sorted from spleen or lymph node cells, collected before transplant. The source of these receptors is a human donor who was the organ donor for an intestinal transplant.

The V gene is TRBV6-5, the J gene TRBJ2-7; D not resolved. V was trimmed by 5 bases and J by 7 bases, leaving 18 bases between them. This CDR3 spans 14 amino acids. Germline CDR1 MNHEY, CDR2 SVGAGI. CDR3 sequence: CASSEEVTHSEQYF. CDR3 DNA: TGTGCCAGCAGTGAAGAGGTAACTCATTCAGAGCAGTACTTC.

This chain connects TRBV7-2 to TRBJ2-7; possible D gene TRBD1, 6 bases. CDR3 length: 15 residues. Trimming shortened V by 4 bases and J by 3 bases, and 16 bases separated the two germline ends. Germline lookup yields CDR1 SGHTA and CDR2 FQGNSA. CDR3 in amino acids: CASSYVLGASYEQYF. CDR3 DNA: TGTGCCAGCAGCTACGTTTTGGGGGCGAGCTACGAGCAGTACTTC.

The rearrangement joins TRBV6-6 to TRBJ1-4; D possibly corresponds to TRBD1 (5 bases). Germline V gene sequence: CDR1 MNHNY, CDR2 SVGAGI (reference sequence). Trimming took off 6 bases at V and 8 bases at J, with 16 bases between the two ends. The CDR3 runs 14 residues. The CDR3 protein is CASRVGEGWEKLFF. The CDR3 DNA reads as TGTGCCAGCAGGGTCGGGGAGGGGTGGGAAAAACTGTTTTTT.

V gene TRBV7-9 combines with J gene TRBJ2-1; TRBD2 is a possible D gene (6 bases). V was shortened by 1 base and J by 8 bases, with 15 bases between the two germline ends. The CDR3 runs 15 residues. CDR1 is SEHNR and CDR2 is FQNEAQ in the germline V gene (reference sequence). The CDR3 coding sequence is TGTGCCAGCAGCTTAGAACTAGGAGGGAAAGATGAGCAGTTCTTC. It is translated as CASSLELGGKDEQFF. Full variable domain (rest looked up from reference TRBV7-9 and TRBJ2-1): DTGVSQNPRHKITKRGQNVTFRCDPISEHNRLYWYRQTLGQGPEFLTYFQNEAQLEKSRLLSDRFSAERPKGSFSTLEIQRTEQGDSAMYLCASSLELGGKDEQFFGPGTRLTVL.

The chain links TRBV7-2 to TRBJ2-7; D is perhaps TRBD2 (5 bases). Per the germline V gene, CDR1 is SGHTA and CDR2 is FQGNSA. The V gene lost 2 bases and the J gene lost 0 bases, with 11 bases spanning the gap. The CDR3 length is 15 residues. The CDR3 DNA reads TGTGCCAGCAGCTTATTAGCGTCTAGCTCCTACGAGCAGTACTTC. Translated: CASSLLASSSYEQYF.

The DNA for the CDR3 is TGCGCCAGCAGCCAAGAACCCCACGGGGAGTGGAGTGGCTACACCTTC. Protein: CASSQEPHGEWSGYTF. The chain employs TRBV4-3 and TRBJ1-2; D is unresolved. Germline V lookup: CDR1 LGHNA, CDR2 YSLEER. The ends were cut back, 0 bases at V and 7 bases at J, with 18 bases in the middle. The length of the CDR3 is 16 residues.

The table lists this clone with a count of one. The chain links TRBV6-5 to TRBJ1-1, with TRBD1 matching over 7 bases. This CDR3 contains 14 residues. With 3 bases clipped from V and 5 bases from J, the junction kept 6 bases outside the gene matches. CDR1 is MNHEY, CDR2 SVGAGI, per germline. This chain's CDR3 is CASSYRGLRTEAFF. The CDR3, as DNA: TGTGCCAGCAGTTATAGGGGGCTGAGGACTGAAGCTTTCTTT.

This chain links TRBV4-2 with TRBJ1-6; D unresolved. The CDR3 spans 18 residues. The germline gives CDR1 LGHNA, CDR2 YNFKEQ. Trimming stripped 1 base from V and 0 bases from J, with 13 bases between. The CDR3 DNA follows: TGTGCCAGCAGCCAAGTCGGTCCGACAAGCTCCTATAATTCACCCCTCCACTTT. It is translated as CASSQVGPTSSYNSPLHF.

V and J are TRBV29-1 and TRBJ1-2; unclear D gene. Germline loops: CDR1 SQVTM, CDR2 ANQGSEA. The germline V and J ends were trimmed by 4 bases and 0 bases, with 9 bases remaining between them. There are 13 residues in the CDR3. CDR3 DNA sequence: TGCAGCGTTGTAGCAGGACCTAACTATGGCTACACCTTC. Translation: CSVVAGPNYGYTF.

The chain couples TRBV6-1 to TRBJ2-1; a possible D gene is TRBD1 (5 bases). The germline CDR1 and CDR2 sequences are MNHNS and SASEGT. Trimming cost V 5 bases and J 2 bases, with 13 bases left between them. The CDR3 loop spans 15 amino acids. CDR3 residues: CASSFRVGAYNEQFF. The CDR3 coding sequence is TGTGCCAGCAGTTTCAGGGTAGGGGCCTACAATGAGCAGTTCTTC.